Listed below are T cell receptor beta chains from one sample, sequenced in a study of T cells after yellow fever vaccination. MiXCR was run by TCRdb on the 5' RACE reads, yielding one entry per CDR3 protein. The sample records roughly 260,000 distinct CDR3 sequences, over 10% being singletons. Sample: CD4+ T cells sorted from PBMCs, taken 45 days after the yellow fever booster vaccination. These receptors were obtained from a young man who received the YFV17D yellow fever vaccine. The CDR3 runs from the conserved cysteine through the conserved F or W. The order of the fields is D gene, clone size, J gene, V gene, CDR3 protein, CDR3 DNA. D genes are given only for firm matches. A row's size may be missing; if present it is once, few, many or a size class.

d_call: TRBD2
clone_size: .
j_call: TRBJ2-3
v_call: TRBV20-1
cdr3_aa: CSAFLAGGYTQYF
cdr3_nt: TGCAGTGCTTTCTTAGCGGGAGGTTATACGCAGTATTTT

d_call: .
clone_size: .
j_call: TRBJ1-2
v_call: TRBV6-5
cdr3_aa: CASSYGLGTDYGYTF
cdr3_nt: TGTGCCAGCAGTTACGGACTAGGGACGGACTATGGCTACACCTTC

d_call: .
clone_size: .
j_call: TRBJ2-1
v_call: TRBV12-3/TRBV12-4
cdr3_aa: CASSLLAGRWFF
cdr3_nt: TGTGCCAGCAGTTTATTGGCGGGTCGGTGGTTCTTC

d_call: .
clone_size: few
j_call: TRBJ2-1
v_call: TRBV20-1
cdr3_aa: CSARDSSNEQFF
cdr3_nt: TGCAGTGCTAGAGACTCGTCCAATGAGCAGTTCTTC

d_call: .
clone_size: few
j_call: TRBJ2-7
v_call: TRBV4-1
cdr3_aa: CASSQQDLRGNEQYF
cdr3_nt: TGCGCCAGCAGCCAACAAGATCTTCGGGGTAATGAGCAGTACTTC

d_call: TRBD2
clone_size: .
j_call: TRBJ2-1
v_call: TRBV7-9
cdr3_aa: CASSEGLAARNEQFF
cdr3_nt: TGTGCCAGCAGCGAGGGACTAGCAGCTCGCAATGAGCAGTTCTTC

d_call: .
clone_size: few
j_call: TRBJ2-1
v_call: TRBV3-1
cdr3_aa: CASSQDPGSSYNEQFF
cdr3_nt: TGTGCCAGCAGCCAAGATCCCGGGAGCTCATACAATGAGCAGTTCTTC

d_call: TRBD2
clone_size: few
j_call: TRBJ2-1
v_call: TRBV7-2
cdr3_aa: CASSNQAGNNEQFF
cdr3_nt: TGTGCCAGCAGCAACCAAGCGGGAAACAATGAGCAGTTCTTC

d_call: .
clone_size: few
j_call: TRBJ2-5
v_call: TRBV7-2
cdr3_aa: CASSLAGIQTQYF
cdr3_nt: TGTGCCAGCAGCTTAGCCGGGATCCAGACCCAGTACTTC

d_call: .
clone_size: few
j_call: TRBJ2-3
v_call: TRBV24-1
cdr3_aa: CATSDATQGGIIHTQYF
cdr3_nt: TGTGCCACCAGTGATGCCACTCAGGGGGGTATCATACATACGCAGTATTTT

d_call: TRBD2
clone_size: .
j_call: TRBJ2-1
v_call: TRBV12-3/TRBV12-4
cdr3_aa: CACSSRPAGGRGNEQFF
cdr3_nt: TGTGCCTGCAGTTCCAGGCCGGCGGGAGGACGGGGCAATGAGCAGTTCTTC

d_call: .
clone_size: few
j_call: TRBJ2-1
v_call: TRBV12-3/TRBV12-4
cdr3_aa: CASSQNGGYNEQFF
cdr3_nt: TGTGCCAGCAGCCAAAATGGGGGTTACAATGAGCAGTTCTTC

d_call: TRBD2
clone_size: .
j_call: TRBJ2-1
v_call: TRBV7-2
cdr3_aa: CASSLAGPGGSGRTYEQFF
cdr3_nt: TGTGCCAGCAGCTTAGCCGGCCCCGGCGGTAGCGGGAGGACCTATGAGCAGTTCTTC

d_call: TRBD1
clone_size: .
j_call: TRBJ2-7
v_call: TRBV6-1
cdr3_aa: CASSEAYGTGSNEQYF
cdr3_nt: TGTGCCAGCAGTGAAGCATACGGGACAGGGAGCAACGAGCAGTACTTC

d_call: TRBD2
clone_size: few
j_call: TRBJ2-3
v_call: TRBV12-3/TRBV12-4
cdr3_aa: CASTTGTSGTDTQYF
cdr3_nt: TGTGCCAGCACCACCGGGACTAGCGGTACAGATACGCAGTATTTT

d_call: TRBD2
clone_size: .
j_call: TRBJ2-2
v_call: TRBV20-1
cdr3_aa: CSAPSGRTGELFF
cdr3_nt: TGCAGTGCTCCTAGCGGGAGGACCGGGGAGCTGTTTTTT

d_call: TRBD1
clone_size: few
j_call: TRBJ1-2
v_call: TRBV25-1
cdr3_aa: CASSEYRGRNGYTF
cdr3_nt: TGTGCCAGCAGTGAATACAGGGGGCGAAATGGCTACACCTTC

d_call: .
clone_size: .
j_call: TRBJ1-1
v_call: TRBV12-3/TRBV12-4
cdr3_aa: CASSFGRLGAEAFF
cdr3_nt: TGTGCCAGCAGTTTCGGTCGACTAGGTGCTGAAGCTTTCTTT

d_call: .
clone_size: .
j_call: TRBJ1-1
v_call: TRBV7-2
cdr3_aa: CASSTAWNTEAFF
cdr3_nt: TGTGCCAGCAGCACCGCGTGGAACACTGAAGCTTTCTTT

d_call: .
clone_size: few
j_call: TRBJ1-2
v_call: TRBV7-2
cdr3_aa: CASSPVYGYTF
cdr3_nt: TGTGCCAGCAGCCCCGTCTATGGCTACACCTTC

d_call: .
clone_size: few
j_call: TRBJ1-5
v_call: TRBV12-3/TRBV12-4
cdr3_aa: CASSLAQGRQPQHF
cdr3_nt: TGTGCCAGCAGTTTAGCCCAGGGCCGGCAGCCCCAGCATTTT

d_call: TRBD2
clone_size: .
j_call: TRBJ2-1
v_call: TRBV6-2/TRBV6-3
cdr3_aa: CASSDPGLAGVRNEQFF
cdr3_nt: TGTGCCAGCAGTGACCCGGGACTAGCGGGAGTCCGGAATGAGCAGTTCTTC

d_call: .
clone_size: few
j_call: TRBJ2-7
v_call: TRBV6-1
cdr3_aa: CASTDRAADSIFEQYF
cdr3_nt: TGTGCCAGCACCGATAGGGCAGCCGACTCGATTTTTGAGCAGTACTTC

d_call: .
clone_size: .
j_call: TRBJ1-2
v_call: TRBV7-2
cdr3_aa: CASTRGGALGYTF
cdr3_nt: TGTGCCAGCACGCGGGGAGGGGCGCTTGGCTACACCTTC

d_call: .
clone_size: few
j_call: TRBJ2-3
v_call: TRBV24-1
cdr3_aa: CATGNRVADTQYF
cdr3_nt: TGTGCCACAGGAAACCGGGTTGCAGATACGCAGTATTTT

d_call: TRBD2
clone_size: many
j_call: TRBJ2-3
v_call: TRBV20-1
cdr3_aa: CSASSGRVTDTQYF
cdr3_nt: TGCAGTGCTAGTAGCGGGAGGGTCACAGATACGCAGTATTTT

d_call: TRBD2
clone_size: few
j_call: TRBJ2-7
v_call: TRBV7-9
cdr3_aa: CASSSPLSGRRYEQYF
cdr3_nt: TGTGCCAGCAGCTCGCCCTTGAGCGGGAGACGGTACGAGCAGTACTTC

d_call: .
clone_size: .
j_call: TRBJ2-7
v_call: TRBV12-3/TRBV12-4
cdr3_aa: CASIGDRTYEQYF
cdr3_nt: TGTGCCAGCATTGGAGACCGAACCTACGAGCAGTACTTC

d_call: .
clone_size: .
j_call: TRBJ2-1
v_call: TRBV12-3/TRBV12-4
cdr3_aa: CASIAQSVVNEQFF
cdr3_nt: TGTGCCAGCATAGCTCAGTCGGTCGTGAATGAGCAGTTCTTC

d_call: .
clone_size: .
j_call: TRBJ1-3
v_call: TRBV7-2
cdr3_aa: CASRKSGNTIYF
cdr3_nt: TGTGCCAGCAGAAAATCTGGAAACACCATATATTTT

d_call: .
clone_size: few
j_call: TRBJ1-2
v_call: TRBV4-3
cdr3_aa: CASSRGTSYGYTF
cdr3_nt: TGCGCCAGCAGCCGGGGGACATCTTATGGCTACACCTTC

d_call: TRBD2
clone_size: many
j_call: TRBJ2-3
v_call: TRBV29-1
cdr3_aa: CSVGSSGGTNTQYF
cdr3_nt: TGCAGCGTTGGATCTAGCGGAGGCACGAATACGCAGTATTTT

d_call: .
clone_size: few
j_call: TRBJ2-4
v_call: TRBV2
cdr3_aa: CASALQKIAKNIQYF
cdr3_nt: TGTGCCAGCGCCCTACAGAAAATAGCCAAAAACATTCAGTACTTC